This T cell receptor beta chain was retrieved from a study of T cell repertoires in cytomegalovirus infection. Via MiXCR, TCRdb re-called the reads, giving one row per CDR3 protein. The sample records about 180,000 distinct CDR3 sequences, approximately 18% being singletons. V was trimmed by 3 bases and J by 3 bases, leaving 8 bases between them. The CDR3 is 13 amino acids. Germline V gene lookup returns CDR1 SEHNR and CDR2 FQNEAQ (reference sequence). The sample was CD8+ T cells from PBMCs. The chain joins TRBV7-9 to TRBJ1-1; D remains ambiguous. The TCR sequence derives from a human donor in good health (CMV status not recorded). Some clones in this sample may be carry-over from other donors' samples. Here the CDR3 DNA reads TGTGCCAGCAGCTTGCTTCCCCACACTGAAGCTTTCTTT. It yields the protein CASSLLPHTEAFF.